This TCR beta chain was observed in a study of cytomegalovirus exposure and HLA in healthy donors. The overall study: Unique TCRs from HLA-typed donors, approximately 80 million of them, were held in an early data release. Study observations and caveats: The authors listed 150 to 200 TCR beta chains as cytomegalovirus-associated. A later analysis showed TCR association rates differing by HLA locus, peaking at DRB1 and lowest at HLA-C.

As to this clone: What it binds is unknown.

PCR used 60 Vbeta primers and 13 Jbeta primers. The table came from immunoSEQ multiplex PCR; TCRdb's copy has only in-frame clones and leaves some out. The table shows some 100,000 clones, with 79% occurring only once. This CDR3 has 15 residues. The trim removed 5 bases at V and 7 bases at J, leaving 11 bases unmatched. Germline CDR1 and CDR2: MNHNS and SASEGT. The V call is TRBV6-1, the J call TRBJ1-5; 7 bases are a match to TRBD1. The receptor was isolated from a male donor in good health and CMV-seropositive. The source material was PBMCs. CDR3 region: CASSSGTATGQPQHF. CDR3 bases: TGTGCCAGCAGTTCAGGGACAGCCACGGGCCAGCCCCAGCATTTT.